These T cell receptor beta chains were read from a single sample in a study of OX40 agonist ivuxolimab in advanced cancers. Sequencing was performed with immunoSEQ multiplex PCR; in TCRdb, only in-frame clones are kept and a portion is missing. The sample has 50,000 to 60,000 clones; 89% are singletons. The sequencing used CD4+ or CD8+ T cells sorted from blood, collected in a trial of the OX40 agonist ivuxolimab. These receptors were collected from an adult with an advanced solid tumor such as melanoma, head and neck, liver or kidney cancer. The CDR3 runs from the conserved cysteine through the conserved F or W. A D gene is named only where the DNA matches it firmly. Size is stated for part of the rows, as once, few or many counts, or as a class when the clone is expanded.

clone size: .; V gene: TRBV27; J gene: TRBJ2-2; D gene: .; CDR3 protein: CASTSNTGELFF; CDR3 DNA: TGTGCCAGCACCTCTAACACCGGGGAGCTGTTTTTT
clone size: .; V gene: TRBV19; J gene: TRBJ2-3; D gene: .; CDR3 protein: CASKDLESTDTQYF; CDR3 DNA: TGTGCCAGTAAAGATCTAGAATCCACAGATACGCAGTATTTT
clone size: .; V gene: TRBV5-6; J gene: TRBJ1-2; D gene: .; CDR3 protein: CASSQIQGGYTF; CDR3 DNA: TGTGCCAGCAGCCAGATCCAGGGAGGCTACACCTTC
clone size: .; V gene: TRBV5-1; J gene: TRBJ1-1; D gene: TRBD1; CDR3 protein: CASSATGFTEAFF; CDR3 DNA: TGCGCCAGCAGCGCGACAGGGTTCACTGAAGCTTTCTTT
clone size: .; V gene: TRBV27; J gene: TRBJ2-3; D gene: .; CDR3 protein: CASSEGDTQYF; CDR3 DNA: TGTGCCAGCAGCGAGGGAGATACGCAGTATTTT
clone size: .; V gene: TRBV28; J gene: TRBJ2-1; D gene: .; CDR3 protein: CASSLSGSYNEQFF; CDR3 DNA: TGTGCCAGCAGTTTATCGGGGTCCTACAATGAGCAGTTCTTC
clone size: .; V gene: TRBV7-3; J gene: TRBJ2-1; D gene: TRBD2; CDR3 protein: CASSLNPAGPSYNEQFF; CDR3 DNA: TGTGCCAGCAGCCTAAATCCAGCGGGGCCCTCCTACAATGAGCAGTTCTTC
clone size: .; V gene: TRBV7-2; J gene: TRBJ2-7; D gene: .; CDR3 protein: CASTSFPGSSYEQYF; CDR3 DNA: TGTGCCAGCACCTCGTTCCCAGGGAGCTCCTACGAGCAGTACTTC
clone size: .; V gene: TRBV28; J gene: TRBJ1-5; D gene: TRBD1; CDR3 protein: CASSLEGATGRLSNQPQHF; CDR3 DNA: TGTGCCAGCAGTTTGGAGGGGGCAACGGGTCGGCTTAGCAATCAGCCCCAGCATTTT
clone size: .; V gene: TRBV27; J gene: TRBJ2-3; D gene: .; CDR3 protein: CASSLYKGGERTDTQYF; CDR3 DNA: TGTGCCAGCAGTTTATATAAGGGGGGGGAACGGACAGATACGCAGTATTTT
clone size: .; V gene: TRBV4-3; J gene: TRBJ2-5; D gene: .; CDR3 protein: CASSQDREETQYF; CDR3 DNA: TGCGCCAGCAGCCAAGATCGGGAAGAGACCCAGTACTTC
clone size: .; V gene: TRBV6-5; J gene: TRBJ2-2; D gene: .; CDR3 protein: CASSYSSSGELFF; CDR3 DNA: TGTGCCAGCAGTTACTCGTCTTCCGGGGAGCTGTTTTTT
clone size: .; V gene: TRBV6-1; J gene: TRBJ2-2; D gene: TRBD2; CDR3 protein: CASSEGLAGVSGELFF; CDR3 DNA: TGTGCCAGCAGTGAAGGCCTAGCGGGAGTCTCCGGGGAGCTGTTTTTT
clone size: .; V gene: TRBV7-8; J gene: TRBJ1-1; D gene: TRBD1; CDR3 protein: CASSLTGGLTEAFF; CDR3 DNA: TGTGCCAGCAGCTTAACAGGGGGCTTGACTGAAGCTTTCTTT
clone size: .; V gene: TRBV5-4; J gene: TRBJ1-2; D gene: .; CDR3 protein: CASSLEVAQTGRGYTF; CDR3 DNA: TGTGCCAGCAGCTTGGAGGTTGCGCAAACAGGGCGGGGCTACACCTTC
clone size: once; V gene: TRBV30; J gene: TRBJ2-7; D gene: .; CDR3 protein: CAWSARKAYEQYF; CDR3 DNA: TGTGCCTGGAGTGCCAGAAAAGCCTACGAGCAGTACTTC
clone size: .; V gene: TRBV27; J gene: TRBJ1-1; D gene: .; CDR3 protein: CASSLGTEAFF; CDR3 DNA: TGTGCCAGCAGTTTGGGCACTGAAGCTTTCTTT
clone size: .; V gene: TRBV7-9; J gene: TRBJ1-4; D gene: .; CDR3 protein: CASSTNGFRLFF; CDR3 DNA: TGTGCCAGCAGCACGAACGGGTTTCGACTGTTTTTT
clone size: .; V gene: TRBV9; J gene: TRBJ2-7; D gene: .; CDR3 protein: CASSFAGTGLYEQYF; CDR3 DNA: TGTGCCAGCAGCTTTGCCGGGACTGGCCTCTACGAGCAGTACTTC
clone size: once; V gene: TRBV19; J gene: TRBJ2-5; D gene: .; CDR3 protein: CASSIQQDVETQYF; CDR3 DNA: TGTGCCAGTAGTATCCAACAGGACGTAGAGACCCAGTACTTC
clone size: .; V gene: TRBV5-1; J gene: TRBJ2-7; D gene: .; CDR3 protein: CASSGTGYEQYF; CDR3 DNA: TGCGCCAGCAGCGGAACAGGCTACGAGCAGTACTTC
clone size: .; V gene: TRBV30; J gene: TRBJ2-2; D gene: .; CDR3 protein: CAWRLNTGELFF; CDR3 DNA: TGTGCCTGGAGACTGAACACCGGGGAGCTGTTTTTT